A single sample gave rise to the 14 T cell receptor beta chains below, sequenced in a study of T cells after yellow fever vaccination. Using its own MiXCR run on the 5' RACE reads, TCRdb lists one record per CDR3 protein. The data contain roughly 250,000 distinct CDR3 sequences, 13% of them singletons. The sample in question was CD4+ T cells sorted from PBMCs, obtained 45 days after the yellow fever booster vaccination. The receptor source for this set is a man aged 25 to 40 who received the YFV17D yellow fever vaccine.

This clonotype was seen more than once but under ten times. The CDR3 sequence is CASSLLPSGSYEQYF. The CDR3 region has the DNA TGCGCCAGCAGCTTGTTACCTAGCGGGAGTTACGAGCAGTACTTC. This chain joins TRBV5-1 and TRBJ2-7, with TRBD2 identical over 10 bases. CDR1 and CDR2 (germline): SGHRS, YFSETQ. Trimming removed 1 base from V and 4 bases from J; junction bases left unmatched: 5. There are 15 residues in the CDR3.

CDR3 nucleotide sequence: TGTGCCAGCAGTTCTACAGAGTCCGGGGAGCTGTTTTTT. Amino acid sequence: CASSSTESGELFF. The chain has TRBV7-6 and TRBJ2-2; D not resolved. Trimming removed 6 bases from V and 6 bases from J, with 11 bases in between. The germline V gene has CDR1 SGHVS and CDR2 FNYEAQ. The CDR3 length is 13 residues.

The CDR3 coding sequence is TGTGCCAGTAGGTTCGAGGGGGCAACGACTGAAGCTTTCTTT. Protein: CASRFEGATTEAFF. The V call is TRBV19, the J call TRBJ1-1; 7 bases map to TRBD1. Trimming cost V 6 bases and J 5 bases; bases outside gene matches: 9. Germline CDR1 is LNHDA and CDR2 is SQIVND (reference sequence). The CDR3 has 14 amino acids.

The chain links TRBV6-1 to TRBJ2-2; D is uncertain. V was trimmed by 2 bases and J by 4 bases, leaving 8 bases between them. This CDR3 comprises 14 residues. The V gene's germline CDR1 is MNHNS and CDR2 SASEGT. This CDR3 is CASSEIWPTGELFF. CDR3 bases: TGTGCCAGCAGTGAAATTTGGCCCACCGGGGAGCTGTTTTTT.

V and J are TRBV7-9 and TRBJ1-1, with unresolved D. Germline assignment: CDR1 SEHNR and CDR2 FQNEAQ (reference sequence). Deletions cut 1 base from V and 4 bases from J, with 7 bases between. This CDR3 has 13 amino acids. The CDR3 nucleotides are TGTGCCAGCAGCTTAGGGAGCAGCACTGAAGCTTTCTTT. It specifies CASSLGSSTEAFF.

A few counts support this clonotype. This chain joins TRBV12-3 or TRBV12-4 and TRBJ2-5; D is unresolved. The CDR3 covers 15 residues. The V end was cut by 0 bases, the J end by 5 bases, with 13 bases between. This CDR3 reads CASSLAGLARETQYF. In nucleotides, the CDR3 is TGTGCCAGCAGTTTAGCGGGGTTAGCCCGGGAGACCCAGTACTTC.

In this sample, this clonotype turned up a few times. This chain links TRBV7-2 with TRBJ2-3, with D perhaps TRBD2 (6 bases). V gave up 4 bases and J gave up 8 bases, with 22 bases separating them. The CDR3 totals 16 residues. CDR1 and CDR2 from the germline V gene are SGHTA and FQGNSA. CDR3 coding DNA: TGTGCCAGCAGCTCTTCTCTAGCGTCCCAAGCTCGTACGCAGTATTTT. Translation gives CASSSSLASQARTQYF.

Only a few counts were recorded for this clonotype. This rearrangement joins TRBV20-1 to TRBJ2-7, with D uncertain. Trimming pared 3 bases from V and 4 bases from J, leaving 19 bases between. Germline V CDR1 and CDR2: DFQATT, SNEGSKA (reference sequence). This CDR3 has 15 residues. CDR3 coding DNA: TGCAGTGCTAGTAGATCCCAGAACCCTAGTTACGAGCAGTACTTC. Its protein is CSASRSQNPSYEQYF.

This clonotype was seen many times. The V gene is TRBV20-1, the J gene TRBJ1-2; D unclear. Trimming pared 5 bases from V and 2 bases from J, leaving 9 bases between. The CDR3 contains 12 residues. Germline CDR1 and CDR2: DFQATT and SNEGSKA (reference sequence). The CDR3 DNA sequence: TGCAGTGCTCGGACGGACAACTATGGCTACACCTTC. Its protein product is CSARTDNYGYTF.

V usage is TRBV29-1 and J usage is TRBJ2-7; D might be TRBD1 or TRBD2, each matching 5 bases. The V end lost 6 bases, the J end lost 8 bases, and 14 bases lay between the germline ends. CDR1 SQVTM and CDR2 ANQGSEA come from the germline V gene. This CDR3 is 11 amino acids long. CDR3 sequence reads: CSVGVGLQQYF. The CDR3, as DNA: TGCAGCGTGGGGGTTGGGCTACAGCAGTACTTC.

This clonotype was picked up a small number of times. The V gene is TRBV5-1, the J gene TRBJ2-7; the D call may be TRBD1 or TRBD2 (6 bases each). Germline CDR1 and CDR2: SGHRS and YFSETQ. Trimming took 6 bases from V and 3 from J, leaving 16 bases between them. The CDR3 is made up of 14 amino acids. The CDR3 coding sequence is TGCGCCAGCAACGGAGGGCAGGGGAACTACGAGCAGTACTTC. It specifies CASNGGQGNYEQYF.

V and J are TRBV29-1 and TRBJ2-2; D is possibly TRBD1 (5 bases). The CDR3 extends over 15 amino acids. Trimming pared 2 bases from V and 5 bases from J, leaving 15 bases between. Germline V gene lookup returns CDR1 SQVTM and CDR2 ANQGSEA. For the CDR3, the DNA is TGCAGCGTTGAAACTGGCCAGGGAACGACCGGGGAGCTGTTTTTT. It codes for CSVETGQGTTGELFF.

This clonotype was seen only once. The chain joins TRBV10-3 to TRBJ2-1; TRBD1 matches at 9 bases. This CDR3 is 13 amino acids long. J lost 4 bases, V lost 6 bases, and 1 base had no gene match. The germline CDR1 and CDR2 sequences are ENHRY and SYGVKD. Here the CDR3 reads CAIRGTGYNEQFF. The CDR3 region has the DNA TGTGCCATCAGAGGGACAGGGTACAATGAGCAGTTCTTC.

The CDR3 DNA reads TGCGCCAGCAAGTCGGTGCCTTATAGCAATCAGCCCCAGCATTTT. It specifies CASKSVPYSNQPQHF. The genes are TRBV5-1 and TRBJ1-5; D gene uncertain. Between the trimmed V and J ends, which lost 6 bases and 0 bases, there was a span of 13 bases. The CDR3 is 15 amino acids. Per germline, CDR1 SGHRS and CDR2 YFSETQ.